This T cell receptor beta chain was profiled in a study of cytomegalovirus exposure and HLA in healthy donors. Findings and caveats of the study: Certain sequence variants were highly shared and formed a cluster, and this cluster was likely a sequencing artifact.

Not recorded for this donor was the CMV serostatus. Comments on this clone: Antigen unknown.

This PCR relied on a set of 60 Vbeta primers and 13 Jbeta primers. Generated by immunoSEQ multiplex PCR, the TCRdb table keeps only in-frame clones and is missing some. This table has some 140,000 clones, approximately 70% appearing once. The CDR3 has 15 amino acids. The germline V gene has CDR1 LNHDA and CDR2 SQIVND (reference sequence). V lost 3 bases to trimming and J lost 0 bases, with 11 bases between them. The sequencing sample was made of PBMCs. V usage is TRBV19 and J usage is TRBJ2-5, with a weak D call TRBD1 (6 bases). This TCR was recovered from a human donor in good health. The CDR3 is CASSMGATYQETQYF. Written as DNA, the CDR3 is TGTGCCAGTAGTATGGGGGCTACGTACCAAGAGACCCAGTACTTC.